The next 3 T cell receptor beta chains were all read from a single sample in a study of CD8+ T cells in alopecia areata. Reverse transcription of extracted RNA yielded cDNA, which provided the sequencing template. The repertoire was sequenced with immunoSEQ multiplex PCR; TCRdb's copy has only in-frame clones and lacks some. Among fewer than 150,000 clones listed, 55% to 65% were seen once. Material for sequencing was CD4+ T cells sorted from blood. These receptors were collected from a human donor in good health.

This clone was observed a handful of times. The chain carries TRBV29-1 and TRBJ1-2; 7 nucleotides match TRBD1. Germline CDR1 is SQVTM and CDR2 is ANQGSEA. Trimming took 4 bases from V and 8 from J; bases not matched to a gene: 10. CDR3 length equals 13 residues. The CDR3 nucleotides read TGCAGCGTTGTGAACAGGGGAAACGACGGCTACACCTTC. It specifies CSVVNRGNDGYTF.

The chain links TRBV7-2 to TRBJ1-5; 7 bases align to TRBD1. J was trimmed by 5 bases and V by 5 bases; bases with no gene match: 6. The CDR3 extends over 14 amino acids. Looked up from germline, CDR1 is SGHTA and CDR2 is FQGNSA. This chain's CDR3 is CASSVSRGDQPQHF. The CDR3 DNA follows: TGTGCCAGCAGCGTATCCAGGGGGGATCAGCCCCAGCATTTT. Full variable domain (missing parts from reference TRBV7-2 and TRBJ1-5): GAGVSQSPSNKVTEKGKDVELRCDPISGHTALYWYRQSLGQGLEFLIYFQGNSAPDKSGLPSDRFSAERTGGSVSTLTIQRTQQEDSAVYLCASSVSRGDQPQHFGDGTRLSIL.

V usage is TRBV5-1 and J usage is TRBJ1-4, with D uncertain. V was pared by 4 bases and J by 3 bases, with 13 bases between. The CDR3 loop spans 15 amino acids. The germline V gene encodes CDR1 SGHRS and CDR2 YFSETQ. CDR3 protein: CASSPPSASNEKLFF. The DNA of the CDR3 is TGCGCCAGCAGCCCTCCTAGCGCGTCTAATGAAAAACTGTTTTTT.